This TCR beta chain is drawn from a study of beta chain features in type 1 diabetes. Study-level points and caveats: In every one of the four CD4+ subsets, TCRB CDR3s were moderately but significantly shorter in Type 1 diabetes patients. For cells with high TCR expression, cDNA sequencing could yield over-representation. HLA effects on TCRB rearrangement stayed unresolved here.

Reverse transcribing all isolated RNA meant expressed TCRB transcripts were sequenced. The data were produced by immunoSEQ multiplex PCR, yet TCRdb's version contains in-frame clones alone and is incomplete. The sample has 600,000 or so clones, about 14% seen once. Purity exceeding 95% was reached by all sorted populations. This clone was seen more than once but under ten times. The antigen is undetermined. The sequenced sample was naive CD4+ T cells from blood. The receptor was isolated from a man aged 18 to 29 with type 1 diabetes.

The CDR3 spells CASSLDVGRTDTQYF. The CDR3 DNA sequence: TGTGCCAGCAGCTTAGATGTGGGTCGCACAGATACGCAGTATTTT. The chain employs TRBV7-2 and TRBJ2-3; D not certain. The CDR3 consists of 15 residues. CDR1 SGHTA and CDR2 FQGNSA come from the germline V gene. V lost 1 base and J 1 base, leaving 9 bases between the germline ends.